Below are 10 T cell receptor beta chains sequenced from a single sample in a study of cytotoxic CD8 clonotypes in ibrutinib-treated CLL. Repertoires were generated with immunoSEQ multiplex PCR, while TCRdb's copy carries only in-frame clones and drops some. The table records 30,000 to 50,000 clones, approximately 71% of them present only once. The specimen was PBMCs, collected at disease progression, from a patient treated with ibrutinib. The receptor set was obtained from a human donor with chronic lymphocytic leukemia.

This chain links TRBV2 with TRBJ2-3, with 7 bases that match TRBD1. This CDR3 region has 16 residues. Trimming at V came to 6 bases and at J to 0 bases, leaving 9 bases not matched to a gene. Germline V gives CDR1 SNHLY, CDR2 FYNNEI. CDR3 DNA sequence: TGTGCCAGCAGGAAAAGGACAGGTACTAGCACAGATACGCAGTATTTT. Protein sequence: CASRKRTGTSTDTQYF. Full variable domain (remainder filled in from reference TRBV2 and TRBJ2-3): EPEVTQTPSHQVTQMGQEVILRCVPISNHLYFYWYRQILGQKVEFLVSFYNNEISEKSEIFDDQFSVERPDGSNFTLKIRSTKLEDSAMYFCASRKRTGTSTDTQYFGPGTRLTVL.

The rearrangement links TRBV11-3 to TRBJ2-1; 7 bases line up with TRBD1. The V gene end was trimmed by 5 bases and the J gene end by 6 bases; junction bases not matched to a gene: 13. The CDR3 covers 16 residues. Germline loops: CDR1 SGHNT, CDR2 YENEEA. CDR3 nucleotides: TGTGCCAGCAGCGTCAATAGAGGCAGGGGGACCAATGAGCAGTTCTTC. This translates into CASSVNRGRGTNEQFF.

The CDR3 loop is CASSFSGFGGYGYTF. CDR3 nucleotide sequence: TGTGCCAGCAGTTTCTCAGGGTTTGGGGGCTATGGCTACACCTTC. The gene calls are TRBV27 and TRBJ1-2; a possible D gene is TRBD1 (5 bases). The length of the CDR3 is 15 residues. Germline CDR1 reads MNHEY; CDR2 reads SMNVEV (reference sequence). Between the trimmed V and J ends, which lost 3 bases and 4 bases, there was a span of 15 bases.

The CDR3 is CASSRPQGAAEQYF. For the CDR3, the DNA is TGTGCCAGCAGCCGCCCCCAGGGGGCGGCTGAGCAGTACTTC. This chain links TRBV5-4 with TRBJ2-7; TRBD1 aligns across 8 bases. The ends lost 4 bases at V and 7 bases at J; junction bases unmatched: 10. This CDR3 region has 14 residues. Germline V gene data show CDR1 as SGHNT and CDR2 as YYREEE (reference sequence).

The rearrangement joins TRBV7-9 to TRBJ2-5; D gene ambiguous. In germline, CDR1 is SEHNR, CDR2 FQNEAQ (reference sequence). This CDR3 is built from 11 residues. The V gene lost 8 bases and the J gene lost 7 bases, with 11 bases spanning the gap. The CDR3 reads CASSQTGTQYF. CDR3 coding DNA: TGTGCCAGCTCCCAAACGGGGACCCAGTACTTC.

V usage is TRBV27 and J usage is TRBJ1-1, with D perhaps TRBD1 (5 bases). Deletions cut 1 base from V and 5 bases from J, with 11 bases between. The CDR3 sequence is 14 residues long. The V gene's germline CDR1 is MNHEY and CDR2 SMNVEV (reference sequence). The CDR3 sequence is CASSLYGRETEAFF. CDR3 sequence (DNA): TGTGCCAGCAGTTTATATGGCAGGGAAACTGAAGCTTTCTTT.

The chain has TRBV27 and TRBJ2-3; D perhaps matches TRBD1 (6 bases). Deletions cut 7 bases from V and 1 base from J, with 18 bases between. The CDR3 consists of 16 residues. The germline V gene has CDR1 MNHEY and CDR2 SMNVEV (reference sequence). In DNA form, the CDR3 reads TGTGCCAGCACCGGATGGACAGACCTTCGCACAGATACGCAGTATTTT. Translating it yields CASTGWTDLRTDTQYF.

The chain carries TRBV19 and TRBJ2-1; a possible D gene is TRBD1 (6 bases). The V and J ends lost 6 bases and 10 bases respectively, with 22 bases between them. The CDR3 has 15 residues. Germline V gene data show CDR1 as LNHDA and CDR2 as SQIVND (reference sequence). CDR3 amino acids: CASRTGTGQYREQFF. The DNA of the CDR3 is TGTGCCAGTAGAACCGGGACCGGACAGTACAGGGAGCAGTTCTTC.

The genes are TRBV4-2 and TRBJ2-7, with TRBD2 identical over 11 bases. Germline V gene sequence: CDR1 LGHNA, CDR2 YNFKEQ. Unmatched junction bases numbered 4, after V lost 1 base and J lost 2 bases. This CDR3 region has 16 residues. The CDR3 loop reads CASSQGPGLAAYEQYF. CDR3 nucleotide sequence: TGTGCCAGCAGCCAAGGGCCGGGACTAGCGGCCTACGAGCAGTACTTC.

This chain connects TRBV6-5 to TRBJ2-2, with D perhaps matching TRBD1 (5 bases). Germline V gene data show CDR1 as MNHEY and CDR2 as SVGAGI. This CDR3 is built from 15 residues. The ends were cut back, 2 bases at V and 5 bases at J, with 12 bases in the middle. CDR3 sequence reads: CASSYMGLDTGELFF. The CDR3 DNA is TGTGCCAGCAGTTACATGGGGCTGGATACCGGGGAGCTGTTTTTT.